This TCR beta chain is drawn from a study of OX40 agonist ivuxolimab in advanced cancers. Study at large: Previous treatment with anti-PD-1, anti-PD-L1 or anti-CTLA-4 therapy was allowed; 40% had received some.

Germline CDR1 is SGHVS and CDR2 is FNYEAQ. The CDR3 consists of 19 residues. V lost 0 bases, J lost 1 base, and 12 bases stayed unmatched. This clone was seen only once. Produced via immunoSEQ multiplex PCR; TCRdb's table is partial and in-frame only. The table includes some 46,000 clones, more than 70% detected once. The specimen comprised CD4+ or CD8+ T cells sorted from blood, sampled in a trial of the OX40 agonist ivuxolimab. This TCR was recovered from an adult with an advanced solid tumor such as melanoma, head and neck, liver or kidney cancer. The chain uses TRBV7-6 and TRBJ2-7; 10 nucleotides line up with TRBD2. CDR3 nucleotide sequence: TGTGCCAGCAGCTTAGCGCCGCGAGCGGGGGGGCAGGGATCCTACGAGCAGTACTTC. Translated, it gives CASSLAPRAGGQGSYEQYF.